Presented here are 20 T cell receptor beta chains from one specimen sequenced in a study of CD8+ T cells in alopecia areata. In each case, RNA was isolated and then reverse transcribed into cDNA as the sequencing template. Libraries were prepared by immunoSEQ multiplex PCR; TCRdb keeps only in-frame clonotypes and omits some of them. The repertoire has approximately 120,000 clones, approximately 60% of them found once; the top ten carry 5% to 7%. Treatment indicated: oral pan-JAK inhibitor, 5-10 mg twice daily. Source: CD4+ T cells sorted from blood, taken at week 4, from a patient treated with tofacitinib. These receptors came from a human donor with alopecia areata.

A few counts support this clone. The same CDR3 can be traced to other DNA sequences in this sample. The chain combines TRBV7-2 with TRBJ1-2, with D hard to call. V lost 2 bases and J lost 3, with 1 base in between. This CDR3 has 11 residues. Per the germline V gene, CDR1 is SGHTA and CDR2 is FQGNSA. In nucleotides, the CDR3 is TGTGCCAGCAGCTTATACTATGGCTACACCTTC. Encoded protein: CASSLYYGYTF.

This chain joins TRBV30 and TRBJ2-7; 7 nucleotides align to TRBD2. Germline lookup yields CDR1 GTSNPN and CDR2 SVGIG (reference sequence). CDR3 length: 13 amino acids. V trimming: 3 bases; J trimming: 5 bases; junction bases outside the gene matches: 7. The CDR3 loop reads CAWSTGLVNEQYF. The CDR3 DNA follows: TGTGCCTGGAGCACAGGACTAGTGAACGAGCAGTACTTC.

This clone was found a few times. The V gene is TRBV5-4, the J gene TRBJ2-1, with TRBD2 matching over 8 bases. This CDR3 has 17 residues. J gave up 5 bases and V 2 bases, and 12 bases lay outside the gene matches. Germline lookup yields CDR1 SGHNT and CDR2 YYREEE (reference sequence). CDR3 DNA: TGTGCCAGCAGCTTCAGACTAGCGACTCAGGGAAACAATGAGCAGTTCTTC. Translation: CASSFRLATQGNNEQFF.

The rearrangement joins TRBV5-1 to TRBJ2-2; no clear D gene. CDR1 SGHRS and CDR2 YFSETQ come from the germline V gene. Trimming removed 5 bases from V and 6 bases from J, with 8 bases in between. The CDR3 loop spans 12 amino acids. The CDR3 loop is CASSLVAGELFF. CDR3 in DNA: TGCGCCAGCAGTCTGGTGGCCGGGGAGCTGTTTTTT.

The J gene is TRBJ2-5, the V gene TRBV2; maybe TRBD2 (6 bases). The CDR3 covers 13 residues. The germline V gene has CDR1 SNHLY and CDR2 FYNNEI. V dropped 6 bases and J dropped 7 bases, with 15 bases sitting between them. The chain's CDR3 is CASSRSQEGTQYF. CDR3 DNA sequence: TGTGCCAGCAGCCGCAGTCAGGAGGGGACCCAGTACTTC.

The chain recombines TRBV12-5 with TRBJ2-3, with D perhaps matching TRBD1 (5 bases). CDR3 length: 13 residues. From germline, CDR1 is LGHNT and CDR2 FRNRAP. V was pared by 2 bases and J by 4 bases, with 7 bases between. The CDR3 reads CASGLRGSDTQYF. The CDR3 DNA reads TGTGCTAGTGGTTTGAGGGGATCAGATACGCAGTATTTT.

The chain has TRBV29-1 and TRBJ2-1, with D possibly matching TRBD2 (6 bases). Trimming pared 5 bases from V and 2 bases from J, leaving 13 bases between. The CDR3 is 14 residues long. Germline-derived CDR1 and CDR2 are SQVTM and ANQGSEA. Written as DNA, the CDR3 is TGCAGCGTTAACCGGGACTCCCCCTACAATGAGCAGTTCTTC. It codes for CSVNRDSPYNEQFF.

This clone was recorded a few times. The rearrangement links TRBV11-2 to TRBJ2-5, with D uncertain. The V gene lost 0 bases and the J gene lost 2 bases, with 4 bases spanning the gap. There are 13 residues in the CDR3. Germline V CDR1 and CDR2: SGHAT, FQNNGV. The CDR3 DNA sequence: TGTGCCAGCAGCTTAGACAGGCAAGAGACCCAGTACTTC. Translating gives CASSLDRQETQYF.

The chain couples TRBV4-1 to TRBJ1-2, with a weak D call TRBD1 (5 bases). Germline V gene lookup returns CDR1 MGHRA and CDR2 YSYEKL. This CDR3 region has 14 residues. Trimming left V 6 bases short and J 4 bases short, with 15 bases between. CDR3 nucleotide sequence: TGCGCCAGCAGGAATTGGGACGGCTTCTATGGCTACACCTTC. Translation: CASRNWDGFYGYTF.

This clone has a handful of counts. The V gene is TRBV7-2, the J gene TRBJ2-7; D is unresolved. The V end was cut by 1 base, the J end by 0 bases, with 16 bases between. In germline, CDR1 is SGHTA, CDR2 FQGNSA. There are 17 residues in the CDR3. Written as DNA, the CDR3 is TGTGCCAGCAGCTTAGTAGGCCCGCCTAGTGACTCCTACGAGCAGTACTTC. Translating it yields CASSLVGPPSDSYEQYF.

V gene TRBV7-2 combines with J gene TRBJ2-7, with D tentatively TRBD2 (6 bases). Germline V lookup: CDR1 SGHTA, CDR2 FQGNSA. Between the trimmed V and J ends, which lost 1 base and 4 bases, there was a span of 11 bases. The CDR3 runs 14 residues. For the CDR3, the DNA is TGTGCCAGCAGCTTAGGGAGGGTGGGGTACGAGCAGTACTTC. The encoded protein is CASSLGRVGYEQYF.

A note on this clone: The sample holds other DNA sequences that translate to the same CDR3. The chain uses TRBV10-3 and TRBJ2-5; TRBD1 or TRBD2 may be the D gene (7 bases each). The CDR3 loop spans 13 amino acids. V dropped 7 bases and J dropped 5 bases, with 14 bases sitting between them. The germline V gene encodes CDR1 ENHRY and CDR2 SYGVKD. The CDR3 loop is CAINAGGEETQYF. For the CDR3, the DNA is TGTGCCATCAACGCAGGGGGGGAGGAGACCCAGTACTTC.

The genes are TRBV7-2 and TRBJ1-4; TRBD1 might be the D (6 bases). Germline V gene lookup returns CDR1 SGHTA and CDR2 FQGNSA. This CDR3 has 15 residues. V lost 0 bases and J 7 bases, leaving 12 bases between the germline ends. This chain's CDR3 is CASSLAMGGSEKLFF. For the CDR3, the DNA is TGTGCCAGCAGCTTAGCGATGGGGGGCAGTGAAAAACTGTTTTTT.

V and J are TRBV4-1 and TRBJ1-5; D is unclear. The length of the CDR3 is 13 residues. V lost 1 base and J 4 bases, leaving 5 bases between the germline ends. Germline assignment: CDR1 MGHRA and CDR2 YSYEKL. The CDR3 sequence: CASSQVENQPQHF. The CDR3 nucleotides read TGCGCCAGCAGCCAAGTGGAAAATCAGCCCCAGCATTTT.

The chain combines TRBV25-1 with TRBJ1-3, with 10 bases identical to TRBD1. This CDR3 is 17 amino acids long. J gave up 4 bases and V 2 bases, and 8 bases lay outside the gene matches. Germline values: CDR1 MGHDK, CDR2 SYGVNS. This CDR3 is CASSENLGQGWGNTIYF. In nucleotides, the CDR3 is TGTGCCAGCAGTGAAAACCTGGGACAGGGGTGGGGAAACACCATATATTTT. The full variable domain, in which reference TRBV25-1 and TRBJ1-3 provide the parts outside the CDR3, is EADIYQTPRYLVIGTGKKITLECSQTMGHDKMYWYQQDPGMELHLIHYSYGVNSTEKGDLSSESTVSRIRTEHFPLTLESARPSHTSQYLCASSENLGQGWGNTIYFGEGSWLTVV.

This clone was detected a few times. The chain joins TRBV5-1 to TRBJ2-7, with D hard to call. CDR1 SGHRS and CDR2 YFSETQ come from the germline V gene. V lost 1 base and J 6 bases, leaving 23 bases between the germline ends. The CDR3 is made up of 17 amino acids. CDR3 sequence (DNA): TGCGCCAGCAGCTTGACCCGCCTCGTGCTGGGATTTCTCGAGCAGTACTTC. Its translation is CASSLTRLVLGFLEQYF. The full variable domain, in which reference TRBV5-1 and TRBJ2-7 provide the parts outside the CDR3, is KAGVTQTPRYLIKTRGQQVTLSCSPISGHRSVSWYQQTPGQGLQFLFEYFSETQRNKGNFPGRFSGRQFSNSRSEMNVSTLELGDSALYLCASSLTRLVLGFLEQYFGPGTRLTVT.

This clone has a handful of counts. This chain joins TRBV6-5 and TRBJ1-2; TRBD1 is a possible D gene (6 bases). V dropped 5 bases and J dropped 7 bases, with 8 bases sitting between them. Germline CDR1 MNHEY, CDR2 SVGAGI. The CDR3 length is 11 residues. The CDR3 DNA reads as TGTGCCAGCAGTCAGGGGAGTGGCTACACCTTC. Translating it yields CASSQGSGYTF.

The J gene is TRBJ1-2, the V gene TRBV2; D remains ambiguous. The CDR3 is made up of 14 amino acids. Deletions cut 7 bases from V and 4 bases from J, with 16 bases between. The germline CDR1 and CDR2 sequences are SNHLY and FYNNEI. In DNA, the CDR3 is TGTGCCAGCAAACAGCACAATGGAATCTATGGCTACACCTTC. Protein: CASKQHNGIYGYTF.

CDR3 protein: CASSANREQYF. CDR3 DNA: TGTGCCAGCAGCGCCAACAGAGAGCAGTACTTC. The J gene is TRBJ2-7, the V gene TRBV7-8; D unresolved. The CDR3 has 11 residues. Germline assignment: CDR1 SGHVS and CDR2 FQNEAQ. Trimming left V 5 bases short and J 7 bases short, with 9 bases between.

The chain uses TRBV6-5 and TRBJ1-1, with D perhaps TRBD1 (5 bases). This CDR3 has 15 amino acids. CDR1 and CDR2 from the germline V gene are MNHEY and SVGAGI. V gave up 5 bases and J gave up 5 bases, with 18 bases separating them. The DNA for the CDR3 is TGTGCCAGCAGTGGTAAGGGAGGGGTGTTGACTGAAGCTTTCTTT. It yields the protein CASSGKGGVLTEAFF.